What follows are 30 T cell receptor beta chains derived from one specimen sequenced in a study of cytomegalovirus exposure and HLA in healthy donors (dated by TCRdb to the late 2010s). Libraries were built with the immunoSEQ multiplex PCR assay. The multiplex PCR relied on a mix of 60 forward primers for TCR Vbeta segments and 13 reverse primers for TCR Jbeta segments. The clones in this table, taken by TCRdb from immuneACCESS, are in-frame only. Not every clone is retained; where verified, under half of the shortfall comes from an unresolved V gene, and the cause of the rest is unknown. This sample gives around 100,000 clones in total; more than 75% of them show up just once. The ten largest clones add up to around 3.8% of the sample. Sequencing was done on a sample of PBMCs. The source is a woman in her fifties or sixties in good health and CMV-seropositive.

The V gene is TRBV5-4, the J gene TRBJ2-5; 9 nucleotides align to TRBD2. The tail of the sequence fits TRBJ2-7 better, so the J call may be wrong. CDR1 is SGHNT and CDR2 is YYREEE in the germline V gene (reference sequence). The CDR3 totals 15 residues. CDR3 in DNA: TGTGCCAGCAGGACAGAGCGGGAGGCCGTCTACGAGCAGTACTTC. Residues: CASRTEREAVYEQYF.

The gene calls are TRBV30 and TRBJ2-7, with 10 bases identical to TRBD1. CDR1 is GTSNPN and CDR2 is SVGIG in the germline V gene (reference sequence). Trimming cost V 8 bases and J 0 bases; bases outside gene matches: 16. This CDR3 has 17 amino acids. The CDR3 region is CARSGTGVSRPSYEQYF. The CDR3 region has the DNA TGTGCCCGTTCCGGGACAGGGGTTTCCCGGCCCTCCTACGAGCAGTACTTC.

The chain employs TRBV11-2 and TRBJ2-7, with 9 bases aligning to TRBD1. CDR1 is SGHAT, CDR2 FQNNGV, per germline. This CDR3 has 15 residues. V trimming: 5 bases; J trimming: 5 bases; junction bases outside the gene matches: 10. CDR3 coding DNA: TGTGCCAGCAGCAATCGGGACAGGGCGTTCGACGAGCAGTACTTC. Its translation is CASSNRDRAFDEQYF. Drawing the rest from reference TRBV11-2 and TRBJ2-7, the complete variable domain is EAGVAQSPRYKIIEKRQSVAFWCNPISGHATLYWYQQILGQGPKLLIQFQNNGVVDDSQLPKDRFSAERLKGVDSTLKIQPAKLEDSAVYLCASSNRDRAFDEQYFGPGTRLTVT.

The chain uses TRBV19 and TRBJ1-5, with D perhaps TRBD1 (6 bases). Germline loops: CDR1 LNHDA, CDR2 SQIVND (reference sequence). V gave up 10 bases and J gave up 2 bases, with 12 bases separating them. The CDR3 loop spans 13 amino acids. Here the CDR3 reads CATQQGGNQPQHF. The CDR3 region has the DNA TGTGCCACTCAACAGGGAGGCAATCAGCCCCAGCATTTT. Variable domain in full (rest from reference TRBV19 and TRBJ1-5): DGGITQSPKYLFRKEGQNVTLSCEQNLNHDAMYWYRQDPGQGLRLIYYSQIVNDFQKGDIAEGYSVSREKKESFPLTVTSAQKNPTAFYLCATQQGGNQPQHFGDGTRLSIL.

This chain links TRBV5-1 with TRBJ2-7; a weak D match, TRBD1 (6 bases). Germline-derived CDR1 and CDR2 are SGHRS and YFSETQ. Trimming removed 5 bases from V and 1 base from J, with 10 bases in between. This CDR3 spans 13 amino acids. The CDR3 loop reads CASRRQESYEQYF. CDR3 sequence (DNA): TGCGCCAGCAGACGACAGGAATCCTACGAGCAGTACTTC.

The chain employs TRBV7-8 and TRBJ2-1, with a possible D match to TRBD2 (6 bases). This CDR3 region has 15 residues. Trimming removed 0 bases at V and 4 bases at J, with 10 bases between. Germline assignment: CDR1 SGHVS and CDR2 FQNEAQ. CDR3 bases: TGTGCCAGCAGCTTAGCGGGAGGCCCTTACAATGAGCAGTTCTTC. Translated, it gives CASSLAGGPYNEQFF.

V usage is TRBV28 and J usage is TRBJ2-5; tentatively, D is TRBD2 (7 bases). The J call may be wrong; the DNA end is better matched by TRBJ2-7. Germline CDR1 is MDHEN and CDR2 is SYDVKM. CDR3 length equals 15 residues. CDR3 sequence: CASSPAGRGSFEQYF. The CDR3 nucleotides read TGTGCCAGCAGTCCCGCTGGGAGGGGGAGCTTCGAGCAGTACTTC.

This chain connects TRBV13 to TRBJ1-1; the match to TRBD1 covers 12 bases. After removal of 5 bases from V and 5 bases from J, the junction contained 12 bases not matched to a gene. The CDR3 covers 17 residues. Germline V gene lookup returns CDR1 PRHDT and CDR2 FYEKMQ (reference sequence). This chain's CDR3 is CASSPGTGGHKLTEAFF. The CDR3 DNA follows: TGTGCCAGCAGCCCCGGGACAGGGGGCCACAAACTGACTGAAGCTTTCTTT.

V and J are TRBV6-5 and TRBJ2-5; D is perhaps TRBD1 (5 bases). Trimming took off 5 bases at V and 6 bases at J, with 16 bases between the two ends. Germline CDR1 reads MNHEY; CDR2 reads SVGAGI. This CDR3 has 14 residues. CDR3 amino acids: CASSPSIRGQTQYF. Written as DNA, the CDR3 is TGTGCCAGCAGTCCATCTATTAGGGGTCAGACCCAGTACTTC.

V is TRBV2 and J is TRBJ2-1; 7 bases line up with TRBD2. This CDR3 is 17 amino acids long. After removal of 8 bases from V and 0 bases from J, the junction contained 13 bases not matched to a gene. Germline CDR1 and CDR2: SNHLY and FYNNEI. The CDR3, as DNA: TGTGCCAGCTACAATAGCGGGTTTGCGACCTCCTACAATGAGCAGTTCTTC. Residues: CASYNSGFATSYNEQFF. The variable domain in full, with the rest retrieved from reference TRBV2 and TRBJ2-1, is EPEVTQTPSHQVTQMGQEVILRCVPISNHLYFYWYRQILGQKVEFLVSFYNNEISEKSEIFDDQFSVERPDGSNFTLKIRSTKLEDSAMYFCASYNSGFATSYNEQFFGPGTRLTVL.

The chain links TRBV10-3 to TRBJ2-7; maybe TRBD1 (5 bases). Germline loops: CDR1 ENHRY, CDR2 SYGVKD. This CDR3 comprises 14 residues. The V and J ends lost 3 bases and 3 bases respectively, with 12 bases between them. The CDR3: CAISDDDSNYEQYF. In DNA, the CDR3 is TGTGCCATCAGTGATGACGACAGCAACTACGAGCAGTACTTC.

The chain has TRBV29-1 and TRBJ2-7; D is undetermined. V lost 6 bases to trimming and J lost 0 bases, with 21 bases between them. CDR1 is SQVTM, CDR2 ANQGSEA, per germline. The length of the CDR3 is 16 residues. CDR3 region: CSVFAGNRVHSYEQYF. The DNA of the CDR3 is TGCAGCGTCTTCGCCGGAAACCGGGTTCACTCCTACGAGCAGTACTTC.

The chain joins TRBV30 to TRBJ2-1; a weak D match, TRBD2 (6 bases). The V end was cut by 1 base, the J end by 6 bases, with 10 bases between. This CDR3 spans 13 amino acids. Germline CDR1 GTSNPN, CDR2 SVGIG (reference sequence). CDR3 sequence reads: CAWSAQLANEQFF. The CDR3 DNA is TGTGCCTGGAGTGCGCAACTAGCCAATGAGCAGTTCTTC.

V gene TRBV18 combines with J gene TRBJ1-5; TRBD1 is a possible D gene (6 bases). The germline V gene has CDR1 KGHSH and CDR2 LQKENI. This CDR3 is 14 amino acids long. With 3 bases removed from V and 3 bases from J, the gap between germline ends came to 9 bases. CDR3: CASSPYRDNQPQHF. CDR3 DNA: TGTGCCAGCTCACCCTACAGGGACAATCAGCCCCAGCATTTT. The complete variable domain, with remaining parts taken from reference TRBV18 and TRBJ1-5, reads NAGVMQNPRHLVRRRGQEARLRCSPMKGHSHVYWYRQLPEEGLKFMVYLQKENIIDESGMPKERFSAEFPKEGPSILRIQQVVRGDSAAYFCASSPYRDNQPQHFGDGTRLSIL.

The V call is TRBV6-1, the J call TRBJ1-5; TRBD1 matches at 8 bases. The CDR3 runs to 16 residues. CDR1 and CDR2 (germline): MNHNS, SASEGT. The ends lost 1 base at V and 6 bases at J; junction bases unmatched: 8. In DNA form, the CDR3 reads TGTGCCAGCAGTGAAGGTGTGGGCAGGGGGCCTCAGCCCCAGCATTTT. Residues: CASSEGVGRGPQPQHF.

This clone is a singleton in its sample. The gene calls are TRBV2 and TRBJ1-6, with 9 bases that match TRBD1. This CDR3 spans 16 amino acids. Germline-derived CDR1 and CDR2 are SNHLY and FYNNEI. V trimming: 0 bases; J trimming: 11 bases; junction bases outside the gene matches: 8. The CDR3 region is CASSEALRTGVTPLHF. The DNA for the CDR3 is TGTGCCAGCAGTGAAGCGCTTAGGACAGGGGTTACACCCCTCCACTTT.

This sequence joins TRBV5-1 and TRBJ2-7; TRBD1 agrees at 7 bases. Per the germline V gene, CDR1 is SGHRS and CDR2 is YFSETQ. The J segment lost 5 bases and the V segment lost 4 bases, leaving 6 bases of the junction unmatched. This CDR3 has 13 residues. The CDR3 coding sequence is TGCGCCAGCAGCAGGGGGCTAGGAAACGAGCAGTACTTC. Translation gives CASSRGLGNEQYF.

This chain uses TRBV7-2 with TRBJ1-4, with no clear D. V was trimmed by 3 bases and J by 2 bases, leaving 10 bases between them. The germline gives CDR1 SGHTA, CDR2 FQGNSA. The CDR3 contains 15 residues. This CDR3 is CASSFTAITNEKLFF. CDR3 DNA sequence: TGTGCCAGCAGCTTCACAGCTATTACTAATGAAAAACTGTTTTTT.

This chain links TRBV5-4 with TRBJ2-5, with 7 bases identical to TRBD2. Germline V gives CDR1 SGHNT, CDR2 YYREEE (reference sequence). This CDR3 comprises 15 residues. J lost 0 bases, V lost 5 bases, and 7 bases had no gene match. The CDR3 DNA reads TGTGCCAGCAGTTTACCGGGGGGTTACCAAGAGACCCAGTACTTC. It encodes CASSLPGGYQETQYF. Full variable domain (rest looked up from reference TRBV5-4 and TRBJ2-5): ETGVTQSPTHLIKTRGQQVTLRCSSQSGHNTVSWYQQALGQGPQFIFQYYREEENGRGNFPPRFSGLQFPNYSSELNVNALELDDSALYLCASSLPGGYQETQYFGPGTRLLVL.

J is TRBJ1-2 and V is TRBV6-1, with 8 positions matching TRBD1. V lost 10 bases, J lost 4 bases, and 5 bases stayed unmatched. The germline CDR1 and CDR2 sequences are MNHNS and SASEGT. There are 12 residues in the CDR3. The CDR3 region has the DNA TGTGCCACCCAGGGGGCAGGCTATGGCTACACCTTC. Translated, it gives CATQGAGYGYTF.

As for this clone: The same CDR3 can be traced to other DNA sequences in this sample. J is TRBJ2-7 and V is TRBV7-8; D is possibly TRBD2 (5 bases). Trimming pared 6 bases from V and 0 bases from J, leaving 9 bases between. The germline gives CDR1 SGHVS, CDR2 FQNEAQ. This CDR3 spans 13 amino acids. The CDR3 spells CASRPEGSYEQYF. In DNA form, the CDR3 reads TGTGCCAGCAGGCCCGAGGGCTCCTACGAGCAGTACTTC.

The chain combines TRBV6-1 with TRBJ1-4; the D is unclear. The V end lost 0 bases, the J end lost 10 bases, and 15 bases lay between the germline ends. CDR3 length: 15 amino acids. The germline gives CDR1 MNHNS, CDR2 SASEGT. CDR3 sequence reads: CASSEALFYSGKLFF. The CDR3 DNA reads as TGTGCCAGCAGTGAAGCGCTTTTTTATTCGGGAAAACTGTTTTTT.

The CDR3 is CASSVLAATRTDTQYF. DNA for the CDR3: TGTGCCAGCAGTGTATTAGCGGCTACCCGGACAGATACGCAGTATTTT. This chain links TRBV25-1 with TRBJ2-3; perhaps TRBD2 as D (6 bases). This CDR3 has 16 residues. CDR1 MGHDK and CDR2 SYGVNS come from the germline V gene. Between the trimmed V and J ends, which lost 4 bases and 3 bases, there was a span of 17 bases.

This chain links TRBV6-5 with TRBJ2-1; 7 bases agree with TRBD1. With V trimmed by 5 bases and J by 8 bases, 12 bases remained unmatched. Germline-derived CDR1 and CDR2 are MNHEY and SVGAGI. The CDR3 runs to 15 residues. CDR3 coding DNA: TGTGCCAGCAGTCCCGGGACAGCCGCGCAGTATGAGCAGTTCTTC. Residues: CASSPGTAAQYEQFF.

The chain combines TRBV7-9 with TRBJ1-5; 7 bases align to TRBD1. V trimming: 2 bases; J trimming: 2 bases; junction bases outside the gene matches: 6. Germline assignment: CDR1 SEHNR and CDR2 FQNEAQ (reference sequence). The CDR3 is made up of 16 amino acids. Here the CDR3 reads CASSLQGGSGNQPQHF. The DNA for the CDR3 is TGTGCCAGCAGCTTACAAGGGGGCTCGGGCAATCAGCCCCAGCATTTT.

V usage is TRBV14 and J usage is TRBJ2-1, with D possibly matching TRBD2 (6 bases). Germline V gene data show CDR1 as SGHDN and CDR2 as FVKESK. The CDR3 length is 16 residues. Trimming removed 3 bases at V and 7 bases at J, with 19 bases between. In DNA, the CDR3 is TGTGCCAGCAGCCATTACCGGGACTTCAATCGGAATGAGCAGTTCTTC. It specifies CASSHYRDFNRNEQFF.

The rearrangement uses TRBV7-6 and TRBJ2-5; 7 positions agree with TRBD1. The CDR3 runs 14 residues. CDR1 and CDR2 (germline): SGHVS, FNYEAQ. Trimming took 4 bases from V and 5 from J; bases not matched to a gene: 7. The CDR3 region is CASSSSRTGETQYF. The CDR3 DNA reads TGTGCCAGCAGCTCATCCCGGACAGGCGAGACCCAGTACTTC.

The rearrangement links TRBV2 to TRBJ1-3, with no clear D. The CDR3 totals 16 residues. V dropped 0 bases and J dropped 4 bases, with 13 bases sitting between them. Germline CDR1 SNHLY, CDR2 FYNNEI. The CDR3 loop is CASSEAMQVYGNTIYF. DNA for the CDR3: TGTGCCAGCAGTGAAGCGATGCAAGTCTACGGAAACACCATATATTTT. Combining the CDR3 with reference TRBV2 and TRBJ1-3 gives the whole variable domain EPEVTQTPSHQVTQMGQEVILRCVPISNHLYFYWYRQILGQKVEFLVSFYNNEISEKSEIFDDQFSVERPDGSNFTLKIRSTKLEDSAMYFCASSEAMQVYGNTIYFGEGSWLTVV.

V gene TRBV11-1 combines with J gene TRBJ2-1; TRBD2 agrees at 7 bases. Germline CDR1 and CDR2: SGHAT and FQDESV (reference sequence). This CDR3 has 16 residues. V dropped 2 bases and J dropped 7; count of bases not matched to a gene: 11. In DNA form, the CDR3 reads TGTGCCAGCAGCTTATACCCCCAGCGGGGCAGTAATGAGCAGTTCTTC. Translated: CASSLYPQRGSNEQFF.

This clone was picked up a small number of times. J is TRBJ2-7 and V is TRBV6-5; 10 positions match TRBD2. V lost 5 bases to trimming and J lost 4 bases; unmatched junction nucleotides: 8. There are 15 residues in the CDR3. CDR1 and CDR2 (germline): MNHEY, SVGAGI. The DNA for the CDR3 is TGTGCCAGCAGTCCGATCGGGACTAGCGCATACGAGCAGTACTTC. It encodes CASSPIGTSAYEQYF.